These 12 T cell receptor beta chains originate from one sample sequenced in a study of CD39 and CD103 CD8 tumor-infiltrating T cells. Clones were sequenced by immunoSEQ multiplex PCR, and TCRdb holds only the in-frame ones, with some missing. Found here are about 3,400 clones, approximately 57% of them singletons; the top ten hold 25%. What was sequenced was CD39- CD103- CD8+ T cells sorted from the tumor. Subset: CD103-CD39- double-negative CD45RA- CD8 T cells. Every receptor here comes from a human donor with head and neck squamous cell carcinoma.

In nucleotides, the CDR3 is TGTGCCAGCAGCCAAGAGGACAGGGGAGGCTACGAGCAGTACTTC. Translation: CASSQEDRGGYEQYF. The chain joins TRBV4-2 to TRBJ2-7; 9 nucleotides align to TRBD1. Germline lookup yields CDR1 LGHNA and CDR2 YNFKEQ. The CDR3 loop spans 15 amino acids. V lost 0 bases to trimming and J lost 3 bases; unmatched junction nucleotides: 3.

This clone ranks as medium-sized. The chain employs TRBV5-4 and TRBJ1-2, with a weak D call TRBD1 (6 bases). Trimming removed 1 base from V and 9 bases from J, with 7 bases in between. The germline CDR1 and CDR2 sequences are SGHNT and YYREEE (reference sequence). CDR3 size: 11 residues. CDR3 in DNA: TGTGCCAGCAGCTTGACAGGGAGCTACACCTTC. As protein: CASSLTGSYTF.

V usage is TRBV28 and J usage is TRBJ2-5; 8 bases agree with TRBD1. V gave up 9 bases and J gave up 1 base; unmatched junction bases: 7. This CDR3 comprises 14 residues. Germline V lookup: CDR1 MDHEN, CDR2 SYDVKM. CDR3 nucleotide sequence: TGTGCCAGTAAGACAGGGGCCCTCCAAGAGACCCAGTACTTC. Translation gives CASKTGALQETQYF.

This clone was observed once. The chain joins TRBV2 to TRBJ2-1; 8 nucleotides align to TRBD2. The CDR3 covers 15 residues. Germline assignment: CDR1 SNHLY and CDR2 FYNNEI. The V and J ends lost 6 bases and 4 bases, in that order; junction bases with no gene match: 8. The CDR3 DNA sequence: TGTGCCAGCAGCCCGCGGGGGGCCCCTTACAATGAGCAGTTCTTC. Amino acids: CASSPRGAPYNEQFF.

This clone has only a few counts. V is TRBV13 and J is TRBJ2-5; D not certain. Germline lookup yields CDR1 PRHDT and CDR2 FYEKMQ (reference sequence). This CDR3 is 14 amino acids long. The ends were cut back, 1 base at V and 1 base at J, with 7 bases in the middle. The CDR3, as DNA: TGTGCCAGCAGCTTAGCTGACCTCCAAGAGACCCAGTACTTC. Protein sequence: CASSLADLQETQYF. Drawing the rest from reference TRBV13 and TRBJ2-5, the complete variable domain is AAGVIQSPRHLIKEKRETATLKCYPIPRHDTVYWYQQGPGQDPQFLISFYEKMQSDKGSIPDRFSAQQFSDYHSELNMSSLELGDSALYFCASSLADLQETQYFGPGTRLLVL.

This chain connects TRBV10-2 to TRBJ1-1; a weak D match, TRBD1 (5 bases). The CDR3 has 11 residues. V shed 6 bases and J shed 11 bases, with 13 bases lying between them. CDR1 and CDR2 (germline): WSHSY, SAAADI. CDR3 sequence (DNA): TGCGCCAGCAGCTCAGGGTGGGTGGCTTTCTTT. This gives the protein CASSSGWVAFF.

This clone occurred once. The chain has TRBV28 and TRBJ2-3; TRBD2 is a possible D gene (5 bases). The V end was cut by 3 bases, the J end by 2 bases, with 6 bases between. Germline assignment: CDR1 MDHEN and CDR2 SYDVKM. This CDR3 is built from 13 residues. CDR3 region: CASSFGITDTQYF. CDR3 nucleotides: TGTGCCAGCAGTTTCGGGATCACAGATACGCAGTATTTT.

A few counts support this clone. The V and J genes are TRBV2 and TRBJ1-5; unclear D gene. This CDR3 spans 13 amino acids. The germline CDR1 and CDR2 sequences are SNHLY and FYNNEI. Trimming pared 1 base from V and 6 bases from J, leaving 7 bases between. The CDR3 protein is CASSEVTGQPQHF. In nucleotides, the CDR3 is TGTGCCAGCAGTGAAGTCACGGGTCAGCCCCAGCATTTT.

The V and J genes are TRBV2 and TRBJ2-5, with D perhaps TRBD2 (5 bases). There are 14 residues in the CDR3. V was cut by 4 bases and J by 5 bases, with 14 bases left in between. Per germline, CDR1 SNHLY and CDR2 FYNNEI. CDR3 DNA sequence: TGTGCCAGCAGTGTTTTGCTAGCTGGGGAGACCCAGTACTTC. This sequence encodes CASSVLLAGETQYF. The full variable domain, its missing parts supplied by reference TRBV2 and TRBJ2-5, is EPEVTQTPSHQVTQMGQEVILRCVPISNHLYFYWYRQILGQKVEFLVSFYNNEISEKSEIFDDQFSVERPDGSNFTLKIRSTKLEDSAMYFCASSVLLAGETQYFGPGTRLLVL.

The CDR3 spells CATSRTRTENYGYTF. The DNA of the CDR3 is TGTGCCACCAGCAGAACCCGGACGGAAAACTATGGCTACACCTTC. The chain combines TRBV15 with TRBJ1-2; D is unresolved. CDR3 length: 15 amino acids. Trimming shortened V by 2 bases and J by 2 bases, and 12 bases separated the two germline ends. Germline assignment: CDR1 LNHNV and CDR2 YYDKDF (reference sequence).

CDR3 DNA sequence: TGTGCCAGCAGTTTAGACCCCTCGGCGGAGACCCAGTACTTC. This encodes CASSLDPSAETQYF. The chain recombines TRBV7-3 with TRBJ2-5; no clear D gene. The length of the CDR3 is 14 residues. Per germline, CDR1 SGHTA and CDR2 FQGTGA. The ends were cut back, 6 bases at V and 5 bases at J, with 16 bases in the middle.

The genes are TRBV7-2 and TRBJ2-7; D remains unclear. The CDR3 has 13 residues. The V gene lost 1 base and the J gene lost 3 bases, with 7 bases spanning the gap. Germline loops: CDR1 SGHTA, CDR2 FQGNSA. In nucleotides, the CDR3 is TGTGCCAGCAGCTTAGAGCCCTACTACGAGCAGTACTTC. This translates into CASSLEPYYEQYF.